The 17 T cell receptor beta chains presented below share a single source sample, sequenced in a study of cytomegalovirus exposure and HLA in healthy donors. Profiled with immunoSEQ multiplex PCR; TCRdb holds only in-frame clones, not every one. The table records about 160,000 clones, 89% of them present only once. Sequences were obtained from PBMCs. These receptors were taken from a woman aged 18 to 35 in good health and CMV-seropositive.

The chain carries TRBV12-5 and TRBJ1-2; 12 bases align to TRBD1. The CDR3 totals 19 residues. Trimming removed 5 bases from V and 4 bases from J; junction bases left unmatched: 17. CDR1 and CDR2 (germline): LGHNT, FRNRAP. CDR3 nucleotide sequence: TGTGCTAGTGGTACCCCCCAAGCGGGACAGGGGGCACGGGGCTATGGCTACACCTTC. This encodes CASGTPQAGQGARGYGYTF. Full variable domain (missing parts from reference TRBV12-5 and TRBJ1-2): DARVTQTPRHKVTEMGQEVTMRCQPILGHNTVFWYRQTMMQGLELLAYFRNRAPLDDSGMPKDRFSAEMPDATLATLKIQPSEPRDSAVYFCASGTPQAGQGARGYGYTFGSGTRLTVV.

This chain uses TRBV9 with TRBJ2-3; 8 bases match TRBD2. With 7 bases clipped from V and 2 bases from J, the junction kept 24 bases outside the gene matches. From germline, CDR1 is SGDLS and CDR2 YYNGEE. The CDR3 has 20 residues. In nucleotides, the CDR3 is TGTGCCAGCTCCCCATCCTTTCGTCGGAAGCGGGAGCGGGTCACAGATACGCAGTATTTT. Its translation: CASSPSFRRKRERVTDTQYF.

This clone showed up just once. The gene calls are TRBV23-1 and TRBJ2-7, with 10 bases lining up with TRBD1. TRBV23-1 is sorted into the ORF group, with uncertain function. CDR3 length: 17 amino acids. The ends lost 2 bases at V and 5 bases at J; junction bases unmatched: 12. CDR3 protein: CASSQRYRDRGLNEQYF. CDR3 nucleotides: TGCGCCAGCAGTCAAAGGTACCGGGACAGGGGATTGAACGAGCAGTACTTC.

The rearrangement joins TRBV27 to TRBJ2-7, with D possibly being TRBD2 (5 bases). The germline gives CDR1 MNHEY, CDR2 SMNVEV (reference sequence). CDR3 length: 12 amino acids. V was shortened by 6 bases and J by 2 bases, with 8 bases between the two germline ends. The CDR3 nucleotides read TGTGCCAGCAGCGGGAACACCTACGAGCAGTACTTC. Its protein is CASSGNTYEQYF.

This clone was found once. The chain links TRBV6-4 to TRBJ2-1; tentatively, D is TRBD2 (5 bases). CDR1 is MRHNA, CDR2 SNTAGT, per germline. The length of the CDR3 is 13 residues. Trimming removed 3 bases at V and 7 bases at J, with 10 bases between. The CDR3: CASSDIARNEQFF. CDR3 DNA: TGTGCCAGCAGTGATATAGCGAGGAATGAGCAGTTCTTC.

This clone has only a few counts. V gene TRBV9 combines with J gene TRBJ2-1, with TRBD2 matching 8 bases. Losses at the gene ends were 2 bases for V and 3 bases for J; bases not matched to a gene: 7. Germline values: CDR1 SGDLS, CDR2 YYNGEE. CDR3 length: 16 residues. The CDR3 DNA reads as TGTGCCAGCAGCGTGAGCGGGAGCCTCGACTACAATGAGCAGTTCTTC. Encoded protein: CASSVSGSLDYNEQFF.

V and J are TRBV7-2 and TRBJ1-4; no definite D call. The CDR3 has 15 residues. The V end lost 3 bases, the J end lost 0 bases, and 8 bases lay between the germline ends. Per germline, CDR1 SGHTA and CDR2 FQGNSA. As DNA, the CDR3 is TGTGCCAGCAGCTTCGGCAGGACAACTAATGAAAAACTGTTTTTT. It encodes CASSFGRTTNEKLFF.

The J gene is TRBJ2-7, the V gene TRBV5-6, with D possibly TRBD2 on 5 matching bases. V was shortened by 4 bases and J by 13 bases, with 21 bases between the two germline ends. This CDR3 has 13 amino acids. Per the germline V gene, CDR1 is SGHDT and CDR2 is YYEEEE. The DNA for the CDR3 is TGTGCCAGCAGCAAATGGACCGTTATCGAGGGTTACTTC. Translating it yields CASSKWTVIEGYF.

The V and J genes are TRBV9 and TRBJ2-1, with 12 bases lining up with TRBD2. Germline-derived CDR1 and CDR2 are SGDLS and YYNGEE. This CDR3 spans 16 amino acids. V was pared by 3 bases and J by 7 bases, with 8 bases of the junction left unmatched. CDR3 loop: CASSAPASGRGNEQFF. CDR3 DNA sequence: TGTGCCAGCAGCGCCCCTGCTAGCGGGAGGGGGAATGAGCAGTTCTTC.

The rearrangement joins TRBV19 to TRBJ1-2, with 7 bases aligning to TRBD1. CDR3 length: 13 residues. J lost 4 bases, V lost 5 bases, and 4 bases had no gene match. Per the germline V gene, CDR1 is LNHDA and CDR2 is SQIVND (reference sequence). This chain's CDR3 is CASSPRDSYGYTF. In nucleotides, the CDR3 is TGTGCCAGTAGTCCTAGGGACAGCTATGGCTACACCTTC.

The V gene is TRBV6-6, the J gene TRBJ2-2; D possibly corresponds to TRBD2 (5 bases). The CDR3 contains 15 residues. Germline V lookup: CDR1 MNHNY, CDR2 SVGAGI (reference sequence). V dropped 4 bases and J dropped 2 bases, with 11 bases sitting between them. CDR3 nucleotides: TGTGCCAGCAGTTCCCCGGGATCCAACACCGGGGAGCTGTTTTTT. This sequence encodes CASSSPGSNTGELFF.

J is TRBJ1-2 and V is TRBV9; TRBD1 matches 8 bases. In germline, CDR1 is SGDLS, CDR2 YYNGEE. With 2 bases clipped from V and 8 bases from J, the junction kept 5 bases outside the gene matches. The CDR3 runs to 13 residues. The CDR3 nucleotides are TGTGCCAGCAGCGTTGGGACAGGTTTCGGCTACACCTTC. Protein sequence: CASSVGTGFGYTF.

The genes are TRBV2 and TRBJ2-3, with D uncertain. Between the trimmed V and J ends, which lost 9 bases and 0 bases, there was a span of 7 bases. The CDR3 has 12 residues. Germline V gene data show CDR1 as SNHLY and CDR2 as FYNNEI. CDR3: CASKTSTDTQYF. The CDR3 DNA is TGTGCCAGTAAGACTAGCACAGATACGCAGTATTTT.

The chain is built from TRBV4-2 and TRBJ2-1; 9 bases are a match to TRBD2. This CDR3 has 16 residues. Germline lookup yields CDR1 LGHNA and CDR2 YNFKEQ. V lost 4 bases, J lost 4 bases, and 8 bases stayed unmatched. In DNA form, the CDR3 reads TGTGCCAGCAGCCCCAGTAGCGGGAGTTCATACAATGAGCAGTTCTTC. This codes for CASSPSSGSSYNEQFF.

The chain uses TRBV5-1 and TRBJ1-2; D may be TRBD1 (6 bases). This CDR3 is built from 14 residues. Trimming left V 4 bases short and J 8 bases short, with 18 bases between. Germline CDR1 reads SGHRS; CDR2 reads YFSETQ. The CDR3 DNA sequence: TGCGCCAGCAGCCCGGGAACAGGGATGGGCGGCTACACCTTC. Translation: CASSPGTGMGGYTF.

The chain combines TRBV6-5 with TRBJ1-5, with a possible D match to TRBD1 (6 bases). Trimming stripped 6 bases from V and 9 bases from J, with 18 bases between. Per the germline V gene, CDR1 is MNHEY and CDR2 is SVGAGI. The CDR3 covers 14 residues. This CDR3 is CASRPPRGEGPQHF. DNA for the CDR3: TGTGCCAGCAGACCTCCCAGGGGTGAAGGGCCCCAGCATTTT.

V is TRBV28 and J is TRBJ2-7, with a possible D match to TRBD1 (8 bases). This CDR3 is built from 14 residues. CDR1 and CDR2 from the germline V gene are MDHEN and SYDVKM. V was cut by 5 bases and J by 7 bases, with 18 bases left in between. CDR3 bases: TGTGCCAGCAGTCGGACAGGGAGGGAATGGGAGCAGTACTTC. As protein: CASSRTGREWEQYF.